This T cell receptor beta chain came from a study of blood T cell repertoires in COVID-19. This table comes from immunoSEQ multiplex PCR, and its TCRdb copy is limited to in-frame clones, with some not included. Of 140,000 to 150,000 clones listed, approximately 78% are singletons. The study recruited people aged about 18 to 89 years across around 23 US areas. This clonotype was obtained from a woman aged 45-59 years who had recovered from COVID-19. Sequencing was carried out using PBMCs or T cells enriched from blood (not recorded which).

The CDR3, as DNA: TGCGCCAGCAGCCAAGGATGGGGGGAGGGGAGCAATCAGCCCCAGCATTTT. It translates to CASSQGWGEGSNQPQHF. The chain recombines TRBV4-1 with TRBJ1-5; D might be TRBD1 (5 bases). The ends were cut back, 1 base at V and 1 base at J, with 14 bases in the middle. Germline CDR1 and CDR2: MGHRA and YSYEKL. This CDR3 is built from 17 residues.